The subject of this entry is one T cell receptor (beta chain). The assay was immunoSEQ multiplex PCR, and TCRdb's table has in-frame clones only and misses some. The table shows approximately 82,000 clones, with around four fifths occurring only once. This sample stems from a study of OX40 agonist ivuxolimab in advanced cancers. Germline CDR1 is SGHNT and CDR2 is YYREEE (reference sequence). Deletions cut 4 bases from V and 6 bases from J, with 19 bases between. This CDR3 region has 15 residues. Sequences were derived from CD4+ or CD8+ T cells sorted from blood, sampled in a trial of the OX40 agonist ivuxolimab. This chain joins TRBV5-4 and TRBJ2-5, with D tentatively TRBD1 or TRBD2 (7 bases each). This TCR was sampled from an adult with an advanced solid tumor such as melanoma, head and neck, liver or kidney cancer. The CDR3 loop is CASSPGGDSRKTQYF. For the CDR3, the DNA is TGTGCCAGCAGCCCTGGGGGGGACAGTCGAAAGACCCAGTACTTC.